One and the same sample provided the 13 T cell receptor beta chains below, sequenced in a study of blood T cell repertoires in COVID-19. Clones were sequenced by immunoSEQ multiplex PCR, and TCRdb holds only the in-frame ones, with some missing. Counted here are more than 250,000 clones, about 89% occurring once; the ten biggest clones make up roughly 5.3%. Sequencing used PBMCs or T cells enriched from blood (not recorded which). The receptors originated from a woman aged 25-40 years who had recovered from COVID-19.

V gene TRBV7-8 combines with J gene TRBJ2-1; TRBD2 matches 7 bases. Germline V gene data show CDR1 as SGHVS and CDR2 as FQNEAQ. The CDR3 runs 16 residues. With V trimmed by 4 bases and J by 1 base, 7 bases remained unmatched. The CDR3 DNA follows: TGTGCCAGCAGCTCTTCGGGGGGAGGTTCCTACAATGAGCAGTTCTTC. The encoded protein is CASSSSGGGSYNEQFF.

The CDR3 is CASSLGLAGAETQYF. Here the CDR3 DNA reads TGCGCCAGCAGCTTGGGACTAGCGGGGGCAGAGACCCAGTACTTC. The rearrangement uses TRBV5-1 and TRBJ2-5; 12 nucleotides line up with TRBD2. CDR1 and CDR2 (germline): SGHRS, YFSETQ. V lost 0 bases, J lost 4 bases, and 1 base stayed unmatched. CDR3 size: 15 residues.

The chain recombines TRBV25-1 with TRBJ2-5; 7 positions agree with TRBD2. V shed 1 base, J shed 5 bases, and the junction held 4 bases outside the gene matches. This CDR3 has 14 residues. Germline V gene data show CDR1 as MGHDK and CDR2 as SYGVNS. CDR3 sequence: CASSELGGSETQYF. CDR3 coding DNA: TGTGCCAGCAGTGAATTGGGGGGGTCGGAGACCCAGTACTTC.

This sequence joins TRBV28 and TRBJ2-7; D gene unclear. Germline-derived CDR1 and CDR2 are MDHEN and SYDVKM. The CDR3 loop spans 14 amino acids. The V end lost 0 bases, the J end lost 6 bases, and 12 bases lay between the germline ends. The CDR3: CASSLWSKDSEQYF. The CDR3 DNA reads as TGTGCCAGCAGTTTATGGAGTAAAGACTCCGAGCAGTACTTC.

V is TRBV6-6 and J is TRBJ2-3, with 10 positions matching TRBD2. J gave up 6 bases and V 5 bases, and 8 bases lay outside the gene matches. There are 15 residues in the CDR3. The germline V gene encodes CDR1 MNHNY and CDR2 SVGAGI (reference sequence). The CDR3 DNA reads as TGTGCCAGCAGTGGGCTAGCGGGGGATGCGGATACGCAGTATTTT. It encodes CASSGLAGDADTQYF.

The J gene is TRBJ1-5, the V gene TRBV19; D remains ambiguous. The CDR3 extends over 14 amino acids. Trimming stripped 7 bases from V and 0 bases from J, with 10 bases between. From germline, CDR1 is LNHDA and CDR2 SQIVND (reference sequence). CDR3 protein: CASTESFSNQPQHF. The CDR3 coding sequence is TGTGCCAGTACCGAAAGCTTTAGCAATCAGCCCCAGCATTTT.

The CDR3 DNA sequence: TGTGCCATCAGTGCAGGGACTAGCGGACCTAAATCGAGCACAGATACGCAGTATTTT. It codes for CAISAGTSGPKSSTDTQYF. The V call is TRBV10-3, the J call TRBJ2-3, with TRBD2 matching 11 bases. After removal of 4 bases from V and 0 bases from J, the junction contained 12 bases not matched to a gene. There are 19 residues in the CDR3. CDR1 ENHRY and CDR2 SYGVKD come from the germline V gene.

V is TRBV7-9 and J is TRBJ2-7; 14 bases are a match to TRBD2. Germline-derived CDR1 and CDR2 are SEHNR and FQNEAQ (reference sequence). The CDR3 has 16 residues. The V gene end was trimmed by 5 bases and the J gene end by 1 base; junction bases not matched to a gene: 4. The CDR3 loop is CASSGGLAGVSYEQYF. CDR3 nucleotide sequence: TGTGCCAGCAGCGGGGGACTAGCGGGGGTGTCCTACGAGCAGTACTTC.

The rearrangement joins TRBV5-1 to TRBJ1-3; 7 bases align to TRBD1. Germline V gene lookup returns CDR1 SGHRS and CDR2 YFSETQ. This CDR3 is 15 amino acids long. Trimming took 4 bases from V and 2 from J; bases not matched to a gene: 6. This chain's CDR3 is CASSIDGTAGNTIYF. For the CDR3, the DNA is TGCGCCAGCAGCATAGACGGGACAGCTGGAAACACCATATATTTT. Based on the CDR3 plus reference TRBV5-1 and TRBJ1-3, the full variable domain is KAGVTQTPRYLIKTRGQQVTLSCSPISGHRSVSWYQQTPGQGLQFLFEYFSETQRNKGNFPGRFSGRQFSNSRSEMNVSTLELGDSALYLCASSIDGTAGNTIYFGEGSWLTVV.

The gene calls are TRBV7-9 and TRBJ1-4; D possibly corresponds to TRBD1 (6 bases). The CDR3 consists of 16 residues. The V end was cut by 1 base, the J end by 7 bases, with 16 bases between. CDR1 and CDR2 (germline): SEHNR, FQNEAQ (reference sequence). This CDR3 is CASSLVWGGEGEKLFF. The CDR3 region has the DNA TGTGCCAGCAGCTTAGTCTGGGGGGGCGAGGGTGAAAAACTGTTTTTT. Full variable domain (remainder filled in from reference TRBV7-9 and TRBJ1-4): DTGVSQNPRHKITKRGQNVTFRCDPISEHNRLYWYRQTLGQGPEFLTYFQNEAQLEKSRLLSDRFSAERPKGSFSTLEIQRTEQGDSAMYLCASSLVWGGEGEKLFFGSGTQLSVL.

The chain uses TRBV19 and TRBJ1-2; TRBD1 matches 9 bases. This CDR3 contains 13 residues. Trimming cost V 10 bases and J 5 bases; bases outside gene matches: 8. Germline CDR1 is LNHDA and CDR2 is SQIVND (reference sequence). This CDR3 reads CATAGTGSYGYTF. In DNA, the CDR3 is TGTGCCACCGCGGGGACAGGGAGTTATGGCTACACCTTC.

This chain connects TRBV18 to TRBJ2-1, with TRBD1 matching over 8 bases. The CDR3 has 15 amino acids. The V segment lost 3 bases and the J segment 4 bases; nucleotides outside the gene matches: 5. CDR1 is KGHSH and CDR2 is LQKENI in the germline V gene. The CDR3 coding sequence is TGTGCCAGCTCACCTAGGACAGGGCTTTACAATGAGCAGTTCTTC. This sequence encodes CASSPRTGLYNEQFF.

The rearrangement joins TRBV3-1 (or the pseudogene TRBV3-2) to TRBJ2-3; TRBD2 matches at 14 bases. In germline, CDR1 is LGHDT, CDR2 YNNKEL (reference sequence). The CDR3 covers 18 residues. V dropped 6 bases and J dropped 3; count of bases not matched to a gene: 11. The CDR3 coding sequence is TGTGCCAGCAGGCCGACTAGCGGGGGGGTAGGGTTGACAGATACGCAGTATTTT. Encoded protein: CASRPTSGGVGLTDTQYF.